This TCR beta chain was recovered during a study of naive and memory T cell subsets. This clonotype has at least ten counts. The CDR3 is 16 amino acids. Germline V gene sequence: CDR1 PRHDT, CDR2 FYEKMQ (reference sequence). V shed 4 bases and J shed 2 bases, with 15 bases lying between them. Two oligonucleotides, mixed equimolar, formed the beta constant-region primer covering TRBC1 and TRBC2. The cDNA 3' end received a ligated single-stranded oligonucleotide carrying the SP2 primer and a 12-nucleotide UMI. TCRdb recomputed calls from the UMI-ligation and nested PCR reads with MiXCR, one row per CDR3 protein. The repertoire includes some 85,000 distinct CDR3 sequences, about 12% of them detected once, and 0.7% to 0.95% sits in the top ten.

The source of this sequence is a human donor in good health. The rearrangement joins TRBV13 to TRBJ2-1, with a weak D call TRBD1 (5 bases). What was sequenced was central memory CD4+ T cells from blood. The CDR3 loop is CASSSKDSYPYNEQFF. The CDR3 coding sequence is TGTGCCAGCAGCTCTAAAGACAGTTATCCCTACAATGAGCAGTTCTTC.